This TCR beta chain is drawn from a study of siplizumab effects on memory and regulatory T cells (dated by TCRdb to the late 2010s). General notes on the study: The study looked at the effect of siplizumab, an anti-CD2 antibody, on alloreactive T-cell subsets in allogeneic mixed lymphocyte reactions made from human PBMCs. General findings and caveats noted by the study authors: No functional confirmation was obtained for the suppressive function of proliferating Tregs from siplizumab cultures. Among mappable alloreactive CD4+ clones, the Treg-derived fraction averaged about 75% with siplizumab versus about 27% in control reactions. The cumulative frequency of alloreactive sequences traceable to unstimulated CD4+ memory T cells was significantly reduced by siplizumab. Unstimulated naive T cells appeared to be more diverse than memory T cells, and naive cells seemed to make a substantial contribution to the alloresponse. Because sequences below about 10^-5 frequency were poorly captured, only a minor fraction of alloreactive clones could be mapped to unstimulated subsets. A naive or memory phenotype could not be assigned to roughly 80-95% of proliferating CD4+ or CD8+ clones.

Details on this clone: Its antigen has not been determined. No qualities accompany the bases; no much larger clone lies one base away.

Library method: the immunoSEQ multiplex PCR assay. Each sample had 90,000 to 100,000 TCR templates assayed by the deep sequencing platform. Genomic DNA extracted from sorted T cells was used for TCRbeta CDR3 sequencing. The study's processing was this. The R programming language was used for clonal analysis of TCRbeta CDR3 data. Comparing unstimulated samples against CFSE-low samples taken after the reaction was how alloreactive CD4+ and CD8+ clones were defined. Regulatory or non-regulatory origin was assigned to alloreactive CD4+ clones by matching of sequences to sorted unstimulated Treg and non-Treg repertoires. TCRdb obtained this table from immuneACCESS and retained in-frame rearrangements with V and J assigned. These tables miss some clones; where compared with another copy, unresolved V genes account for less than half of the shortfall, and the remainder is unexplained. V and J calls and clone size are copied from that table; D and trimming were computed from the DNA. This sample comprises 100,000 or so clones, around 95% of them detected only once. Under 0.7% of the sample comes from the top ten.

V is shortened by 3 bases, J by 5 bases, and the region joining them spans 16 bases. From a lookup of the germline V gene, CDR1 and CDR2 are MDHEN and SYDVKM. The CDR3 has 15 amino acids, counting the end cysteine and phenylalanine. The sequence is cut down to CDR3 DNA, 45 bases in frame from base 1. TCRbeta CDR3 sequencing was performed on sorted unstimulated T cells and on proliferating T cells recovered from mixed lymphocyte reactions. Fresh whole blood from about ten HLA-typed healthy donors served as the source for isolating PBMCs. To map where alloreactive clones came from, unstimulated CD4+ regulatory T cells were FACS-sorted.

The rearrangement joined TRBV28 to TRBJ2-5; the D gene is possibly TRBD2, with 6 bases matching. The source of this sequence is a human donor in good health. Sequencing input: Tregs sorted from blood. The CDR3 loop reads CASSFYYGGTETQYF. Read as DNA, the sequence is TGTGCCAGCAGTTTCTACTATGGAGGGACGGAGACCCAGTACTTC.